The next 4 T cell receptor beta chains were all read from a single sample in a study of Ad26.COV2.S vaccination and SARS-CoV-2 variants. Sequenced by immunoSEQ multiplex PCR; TCRdb stores in-frame clones only, minus some. Of approximately 420,000 clones in the sample, roughly 90% are singletons; the top ten hold 3.6%. Specified treatment: about 20 received Ad26.COV2.S at low or high dose, single or two shots; 5 received placebo; per-sample allocation not given. On day 63 after the first injection, vaccine and placebo recipients gave samples. The input for sequencing was peripheral blood, taken in a trial of Ad26.COV2.S vaccine versus placebo. The source of these receptors is a person aged 18-60 years who received the Ad26.COV2.S COVID-19 vaccine or a placebo.

V usage is TRBV4-3 and J usage is TRBJ2-7, with D perhaps given as TRBD1 or TRBD2 (5 bases each). Germline V gives CDR1 LGHNA, CDR2 YSLEER. This CDR3 comprises 15 residues. V gave up 2 bases and J gave up 7 bases, with 18 bases separating them. The CDR3 sequence: CASSQIIGTPGEQYF. DNA for the CDR3: TGCGCCAGCAGCCAAATTATCGGGACCCCGGGGGAGCAGTACTTC.

This clone appeared a single time. This chain connects TRBV21-1 to TRBJ1-5; the DNA was not used to check the table's D call, TRBD1. TRBV21-1 is a pseudogene segment. The CDR3 loop spans 14 amino acids. The CDR3 DNA reads as TGTGCCAGCAGCAAAGGAGGAGTAGTCAGGGCCCAGCATTTT. Amino acid sequence: CASSKGGVVRAQHF.

The rearrangement uses TRBV28 and TRBJ2-7; D is ambiguous. Germline V CDR1 and CDR2: MDHEN, SYDVKM. The CDR3 sequence is 11 residues long. The ends were cut back, 6 bases at V and 4 bases at J, with 7 bases in the middle. CDR3 region: CASRVGYEQYF. The CDR3 DNA sequence: TGTGCCAGCAGGGTCGGGTACGAGCAGTACTTC.

The chain couples TRBV19 to TRBJ1-5; 10 bases align to TRBD1. The CDR3 has 12 residues. Germline CDR1 reads LNHDA; CDR2 reads SQIVND (reference sequence). The J segment lost 7 bases and the V segment lost 8 bases, leaving 2 bases of the junction unmatched. CDR3 coding DNA: TGTGCCAGTCGGACAGGGGGACAGCCCCAGCATTTT. It codes for CASRTGGQPQHF.